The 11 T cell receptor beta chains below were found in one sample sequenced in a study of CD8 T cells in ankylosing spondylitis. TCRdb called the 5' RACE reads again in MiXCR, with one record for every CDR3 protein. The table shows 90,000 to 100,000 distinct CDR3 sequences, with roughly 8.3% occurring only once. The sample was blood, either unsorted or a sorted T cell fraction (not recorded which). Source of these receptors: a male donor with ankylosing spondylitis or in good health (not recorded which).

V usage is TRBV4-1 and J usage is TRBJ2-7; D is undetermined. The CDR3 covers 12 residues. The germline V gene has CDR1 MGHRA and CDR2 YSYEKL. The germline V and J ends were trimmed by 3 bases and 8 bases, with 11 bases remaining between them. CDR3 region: CASSHGRNQQYF. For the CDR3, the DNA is TGCGCCAGCAGCCACGGAAGGAACCAGCAGTACTTC.

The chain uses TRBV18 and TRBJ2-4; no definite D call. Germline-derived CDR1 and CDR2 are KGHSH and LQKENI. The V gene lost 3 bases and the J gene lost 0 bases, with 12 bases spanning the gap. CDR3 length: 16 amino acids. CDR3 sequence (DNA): TGTGCCAGCTCACCCCTTGGCGGAGTAGCCAAAAACATTCAGTACTTC. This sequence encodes CASSPLGGVAKNIQYF.

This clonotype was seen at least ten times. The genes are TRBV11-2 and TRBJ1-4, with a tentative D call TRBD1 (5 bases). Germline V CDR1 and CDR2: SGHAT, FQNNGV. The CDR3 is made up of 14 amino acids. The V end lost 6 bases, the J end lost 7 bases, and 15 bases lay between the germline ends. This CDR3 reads CASSSPPRGEKLFF. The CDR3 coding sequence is TGTGCCAGCAGTTCCCCTCCTAGGGGTGAAAAACTGTTTTTT. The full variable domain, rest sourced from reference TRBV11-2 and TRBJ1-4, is EAGVAQSPRYKIIEKRQSVAFWCNPISGHATLYWYQQILGQGPKLLIQFQNNGVVDDSQLPKDRFSAERLKGVDSTLKIQPAKLEDSAVYLCASSSPPRGEKLFFGSGTQLSVL.

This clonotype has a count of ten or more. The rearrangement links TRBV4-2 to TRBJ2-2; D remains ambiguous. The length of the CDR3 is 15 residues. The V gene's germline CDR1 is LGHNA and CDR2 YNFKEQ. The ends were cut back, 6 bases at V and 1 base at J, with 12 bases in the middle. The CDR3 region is CASSPVEQNTGELFF. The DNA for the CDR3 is TGTGCCAGCAGTCCGGTGGAGCAGAACACCGGGGAGCTGTTTTTT.

CDR3 residues: CAITPTGEGYTF. The CDR3, as DNA: TGTGCCATCACCCCGACAGGGGAAGGCTACACCTTC. The chain is built from TRBV10-3 and TRBJ1-2, with TRBD1 identical over 8 bases. CDR3 length: 12 residues. The germline V gene has CDR1 ENHRY and CDR2 SYGVKD. Trimming at V came to 7 bases and at J to 8 bases, leaving 6 bases not matched to a gene.

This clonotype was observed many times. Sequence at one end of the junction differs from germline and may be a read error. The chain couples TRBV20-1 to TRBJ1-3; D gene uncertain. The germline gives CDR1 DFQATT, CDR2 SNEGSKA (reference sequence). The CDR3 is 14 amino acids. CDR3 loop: CSANPARSGNTIYF. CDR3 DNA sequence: TGCAGCGCTAACCCAGCCCGATCTGGAAACACCATATATTTT.

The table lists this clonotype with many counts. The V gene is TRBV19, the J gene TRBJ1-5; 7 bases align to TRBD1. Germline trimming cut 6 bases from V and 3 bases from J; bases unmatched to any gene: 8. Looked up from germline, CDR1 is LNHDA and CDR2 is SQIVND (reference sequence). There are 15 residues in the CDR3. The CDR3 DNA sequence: TGTGCCAGTAGGAGACAGGGCCGCGACAATCAGCCCCAGCATTTT. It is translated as CASRRQGRDNQPQHF.

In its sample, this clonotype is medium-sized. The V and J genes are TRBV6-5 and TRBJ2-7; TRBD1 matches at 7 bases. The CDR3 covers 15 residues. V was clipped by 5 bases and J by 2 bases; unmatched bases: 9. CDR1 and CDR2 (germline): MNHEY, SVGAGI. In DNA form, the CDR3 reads TGTGCCAGCAGTATTACCGGGACAGCGGCCTACGAGCAGTACTTC. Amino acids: CASSITGTAAYEQYF.

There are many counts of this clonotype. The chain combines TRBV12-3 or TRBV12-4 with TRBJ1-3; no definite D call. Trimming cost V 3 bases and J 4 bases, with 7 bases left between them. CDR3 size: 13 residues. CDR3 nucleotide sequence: TGTGCCAGCAGTTTTGTAGGGGGAAACACCATATATTTT. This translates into CASSFVGGNTIYF.

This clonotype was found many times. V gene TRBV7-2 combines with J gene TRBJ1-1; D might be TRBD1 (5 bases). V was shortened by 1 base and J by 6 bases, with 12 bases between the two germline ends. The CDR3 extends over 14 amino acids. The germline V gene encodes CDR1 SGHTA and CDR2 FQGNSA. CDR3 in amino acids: CASSLVGGRAEAFF. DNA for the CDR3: TGTGCCAGCAGCTTAGTTGGGGGTAGAGCTGAAGCTTTCTTT.

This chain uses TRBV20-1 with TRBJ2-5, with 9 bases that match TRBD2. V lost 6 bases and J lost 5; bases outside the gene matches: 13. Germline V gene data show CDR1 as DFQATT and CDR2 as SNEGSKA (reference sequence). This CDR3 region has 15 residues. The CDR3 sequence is CSAQPSGRRVETQYF. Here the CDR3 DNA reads TGCAGTGCCCAGCCCAGCGGGAGGAGAGTGGAGACCCAGTACTTC.